This T cell receptor (beta chain) was recovered during a study of blood T cell repertoires in COVID-19. In the authors' workflow: Amplified reference gene primers provided the basis for estimating nucleated cell counts. Using immunoSEQ multiplex PCR, the repertoire was profiled, and TCRdb retains in-frame clones only, with some absent. The V and J calls and clone size were taken over from that table, and D and trimming were inferred from the DNA. Among about 58,000 clones listed, roughly 86% were seen once. This CDR3 spans 16 amino acids. J lost 2 bases, V lost 0 bases, and 7 bases had no gene match. Per the germline V gene, CDR1 is SGHAT and CDR2 is FQNNGV.

The genes are TRBV11-2 and TRBJ2-7, with 7 bases identical to TRBD1. This TCR derives from a woman in her 50s with active or convalescent COVID-19. Sequenced input: peripheral blood. In nucleotides, the CDR3 is TGTGCCAGCAGCTTAGAATGGGACAGTAGCACCTACGAGCAGTACTTC. Translation gives CASSLEWDSSTYEQYF.